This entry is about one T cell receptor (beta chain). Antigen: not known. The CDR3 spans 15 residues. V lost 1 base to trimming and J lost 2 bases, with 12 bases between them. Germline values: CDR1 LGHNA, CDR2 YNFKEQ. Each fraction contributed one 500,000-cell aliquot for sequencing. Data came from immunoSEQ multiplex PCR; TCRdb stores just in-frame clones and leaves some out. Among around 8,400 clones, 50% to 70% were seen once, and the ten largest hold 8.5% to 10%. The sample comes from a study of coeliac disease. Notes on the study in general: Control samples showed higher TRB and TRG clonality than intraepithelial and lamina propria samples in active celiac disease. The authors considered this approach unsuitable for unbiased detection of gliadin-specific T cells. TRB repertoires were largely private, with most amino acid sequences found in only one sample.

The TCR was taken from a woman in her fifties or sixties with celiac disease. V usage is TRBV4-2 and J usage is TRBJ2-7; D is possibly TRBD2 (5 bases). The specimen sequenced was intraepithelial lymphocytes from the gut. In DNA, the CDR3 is TGTGCCAGCAGCCAAGTCCCGGACTCAACCTACGAGCAGTACTTC. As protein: CASSQVPDSTYEQYF.